A selection of T cell receptor beta chains follows, all from one sample in a study of T-cell reconstitution after alpha-beta-depleted transplantation in children. Using its own MiXCR run on the PCR reads, TCRdb lists one record per CDR3 protein. The sample holds hundreds of thousands of distinct CDR3 sequences; 16% are singletons and the top ten take approximately 28%. Sequenced material: PBMCs, mostly from graft donor cells, taken 360 days after TCRalphabeta/CD19-depleted stem cell transplant. Receptor source: a boy less than two years old who had a stem cell transplant for Wiskott-Aldrich syndrome, so the T cells may come from the graft donor. CDR3s include the opening cysteine and the closing phenylalanine or tryptophan. D genes are given only for firm matches. Size is stated for part of the rows, as once, few or many counts, or as a class when the clone is expanded.

V	D	size	J	CDR3	DNA
TRBV20-1	TRBD2	few	TRBJ2-1	CSGGLAGIVSYNEQFF	TGCAGTGGCGGACTAGCGGGGATCGTATCCTACAATGAGCAGTTCTTC
TRBV2	-	-	TRBJ2-7	CASSKELRGSLSYEQYF	TGTGCCAGCAGTAAGGAACTCAGGGGTTCCCTCTCCTACGAGCAGTACTTC
TRBV20-1	-	many	TRBJ2-5	CSARLRSSQYF	TGCAGTGCTAGGTTACGCAGTAGCCAGTACTTC
TRBV5-5	-	few	TRBJ1-5	CASSFRTGNQPQHF	TGTGCCAGCAGCTTTCGTACAGGTAATCAGCCCCAGCATTTT
TRBV7-9	TRBD2	few	TRBJ2-7	CASSTRLAYEQYF	TGTGCCAGCAGCACCCGACTAGCATACGAGCAGTACTTC
TRBV12-3/TRBV12-4	-	few	TRBJ1-2	CASSSRVNYGYTF	TGTGCCAGCAGCTCCAGGGTTAACTATGGCTACACCTTC
TRBV12-3/TRBV12-4	-	-	TRBJ2-3	CASSPAPTDTQYF	TGTGCCAGCAGTCCAGCACCGACAGATACGCAGTATTTT
TRBV19	TRBD2	-	TRBJ2-1	CASRGPSGRSSSYNEQFF	TGTGCCAGTAGGGGACCTAGCGGACGATCGAGCTCCTACAATGAGCAGTTCTTC
TRBV19	TRBD1	-	TRBJ2-2	CASRGTGGSTGELFF	TGTGCCAGTAGAGGCACAGGGGGCAGCACCGGGGAGCTGTTTTTT
TRBV3-1	-	few	TRBJ2-7	CASSHNGPYEQYF	TGTGCCAGCAGCCATAACGGCCCCTACGAGCAGTACTTC
TRBV7-2	TRBD2	few	TRBJ2-1	CASTLIGRGAEQFF	TGTGCCAGCACCCTAATAGGGAGGGGAGCTGAGCAGTTCTTC
TRBV28	-	few	TRBJ2-5	CASSYRQAGAQYF	TGTGCCAGCAGTTACCGACAGGCTGGGGCCCAGTACTTC
TRBV5-1	-	many	TRBJ2-1	CASSLSGKSNEQFF	TGCGCCAGCAGCTTATCTGGCAAGAGCAATGAGCAGTTCTTC
TRBV6-1	TRBD1	few	TRBJ2-7	CASSKGQGYEQYF	TGTGCCAGCAGTAAAGGACAGGGGTACGAGCAGTACTTC
TRBV28	-	few	TRBJ1-6	CASSLIQRNSPLHF	TGTGCCAGCAGTTTAATACAGAGAAATTCACCCCTCCACTTT
TRBV12-3/TRBV12-4	TRBD2	-	TRBJ2-6	CASSPRLAGGKGANVLTF	TGTGCCAGCAGTCCACGACTAGCGGGAGGGAAAGGGGCCAACGTCCTGACTTTC
TRBV11-2	TRBD1	-	TRBJ2-5	CASSTTTGLGTQYF	TGTGCCAGCAGCACCACGACAGGGTTGGGGACCCAGTACTTC
TRBV10-2	-	-	TRBJ1-6	CASSETDPRTSPLHF	TGCGCCAGCAGTGAGACAGACCCCCGAACTTCACCCCTCCACTTT
TRBV6-5	TRBD2	few	TRBJ2-1	CASSSSVAGGPDEQFF	TGTGCCAGCAGTTCGTCGGTAGCGGGAGGGCCAGATGAGCAGTTCTTC
TRBV5-1	TRBD1	few	TRBJ2-7	CASSFVEGDRNTYEQYF	TGCGCCAGCAGCTTTGTAGAAGGGGACAGGAACACCTACGAGCAGTACTTC
TRBV3-1	TRBD2	few	TRBJ2-4	CASSLRGGRAKNIQYF	TGTGCCAGCAGCCTGCGGGGGGGCCGGGCCAAAAACATTCAGTACTTC
TRBV12-3/TRBV12-4	TRBD1	few	TRBJ1-5	CASSRGRDQPQHF	TGTGCCAGCAGTAGGGGGCGCGATCAGCCCCAGCATTTT
TRBV11-2	-	once	TRBJ2-7	CASSSIGTRPYEQYF	TGTGCCAGCAGCTCCATCGGGACTCGACCCTACGAGCAGTACTTC
TRBV30	-	-	TRBJ2-2	CAWSWTTGELFF	TGTGCCTGGAGTTGGACCACCGGGGAGCTGTTTTTT
TRBV29-1	TRBD1	-	TRBJ2-7	CSVVIRDRGYEQYF	TGCAGCGTGGTTATCCGGGACAGGGGGTACGAGCAGTACTTC
TRBV6-5	-	-	TRBJ1-1	CASSYLFKLNTEAFF	TGTGCCAGCAGTTACCTCTTTAAATTGAACACTGAAGCTTTCTTT
TRBV9	-	few	TRBJ2-7	CASSWRADPYEQYF	TGTGCCAGCAGCTGGAGGGCAGACCCCTACGAGCAGTACTTC
TRBV4-1	TRBD2	-	TRBJ2-2	CASSQGRGVHTGELFF	TGCGCCAGCAGCCAAGGGCGGGGGGTTCACACCGGGGAGCTGTTTTTT
TRBV27	-	few	TRBJ2-2	CASSLWQAGELFF	TGTGCCAGCAGTTTATGGCAGGCCGGGGAGCTGTTTTTT
TRBV9	-	-	TRBJ2-3	CASSVAHFTDTQYF	TGTGCCAGCAGCGTAGCTCACTTCACAGATACGCAGTATTTT